The 16 T cell receptor beta chains reported below all come from one sample, sequenced in a study of human T cells and chemical hapten exposure. As for time point: patch test 1, 2 weeks after DPC sensitization. Treatment defined: therapeutic diphenylcyclopropenone sensitization with weekly scalp DPC. One entry per CDR3 protein results from TCRdb running MiXCR on the RACE reads. This sample has around 380,000 distinct CDR3 sequences; nearly 5% occur once, and the top ten carry around 2.3%. The sequencing used whole blood, collected in connection with sensitization to the hapten diphenylcyclopropenone (DPC). The receptors come from a woman aged 45-60 years with alopecia areata. Some clones in this sample may be carry-over from other donors' samples.

This clonotype was observed a few times. This chain uses TRBV4-1 with TRBJ2-7, with D perhaps TRBD1 or TRBD2 (5 bases each). Trimming cost V 4 bases and J 2 bases, with 15 bases left between them. Germline CDR1 is MGHRA and CDR2 is YSYEKL. The CDR3 has 15 residues. The CDR3 DNA is TGCGCCAGCAGCCTCCTTCCCGGGGCCCCCTACGAGCAGTACTTC. It encodes CASSLLPGAPYEQYF.

Many counts were recorded for this clonotype. The chain couples TRBV28 to TRBJ1-6; possibly TRBD1 for D (6 bases). Germline CDR1 and CDR2: MDHEN and SYDVKM. This CDR3 spans 18 amino acids. Trimming took off 3 bases at V and 7 bases at J, with 22 bases between the two ends. Here the CDR3 DNA reads TGTGCCAGCAGTTTGCCTGTGGGGGGGGCCTTCTTAAATTCACCCCTCCACTTT. This sequence encodes CASSLPVGGAFLNSPLHF. The full variable domain, rest sourced from reference TRBV28 and TRBJ1-6, is DVKVTQSSRYLVKRTGEKVFLECVQDMDHENMFWYRQDPGLGLRLIYFSYDVKMKEKGDIPEGYSVSREKKERFSLILESASTNQTSMYLCASSLPVGGAFLNSPLHFGNGTRLTVT.

This chain joins TRBV12-3 or TRBV12-4 and TRBJ1-2, with D perhaps matching TRBD1 (6 bases). With 5 bases removed from V and 8 bases from J, the gap between germline ends came to 12 bases. CDR3 length equals 12 residues. CDR3 sequence (DNA): TGTGCCAGCAGTACAGGGTTAGGCGGCTACACCTTC. This encodes CASSTGLGGYTF.

The rearrangement links TRBV9 to TRBJ2-7; no clear D. The CDR3 totals 14 residues. The germline V gene encodes CDR1 SGDLS and CDR2 YYNGEE. Trimming took off 0 bases at V and 0 bases at J, with 7 bases between the two ends. The DNA for the CDR3 is TGTGCCAGCAGCGTAGTCCCGACCTCCTACGAGCAGTACTTC. The encoded protein is CASSVVPTSYEQYF.

This sequence joins TRBV19 and TRBJ1-5; possibly TRBD1 for D (5 bases). The germline V gene has CDR1 LNHDA and CDR2 SQIVND (reference sequence). V was clipped by 3 bases and J by 2 bases, with 14 bases between them. This CDR3 comprises 16 residues. The CDR3 spells CASSIGQGTGNQPQHF. In DNA, the CDR3 is TGTGCCAGTAGTATTGGGCAGGGAACGGGCAATCAGCCCCAGCATTTT. The complete variable domain, with remaining parts taken from reference TRBV19 and TRBJ1-5, reads DGGITQSPKYLFRKEGQNVTLSCEQNLNHDAMYWYRQDPGQGLRLIYYSQIVNDFQKGDIAEGYSVSREKKESFPLTVTSAQKNPTAFYLCASSIGQGTGNQPQHFGDGTRLSIL.

This clonotype was detected only a few times. J is TRBJ1-1 and V is TRBV15; possible D gene TRBD1, 6 bases. CDR1 and CDR2 (germline): LNHNV, YYDKDF (reference sequence). The CDR3 is 14 residues long. The V gene lost 5 bases and the J gene lost 6 bases, with 16 bases spanning the gap. Here the CDR3 DNA reads TGTGCCACCAGCGCTTTTTCACAGGGCGCTGAAGCTTTCTTT. It codes for CATSAFSQGAEAFF.

This clonotype was seen many times. The junction differs from germline at one of its ends, possibly a read error. J is TRBJ1-3 and V is TRBV4-3; 9 nucleotides agree with TRBD1. The CDR3 is 16 residues long. CDR1 and CDR2 from the germline V gene are LGHNA and YSLEER. In DNA, the CDR3 is TGCGCCAGCAGCCCCGGACTCGTCACAGGGGGCGTTGGAATATGGTTT. Its translation: CASSPGLVTGGVGIWF.

In this sample, this clonotype turned up many times. The chain has TRBV28 and TRBJ2-7, with unresolved D. This CDR3 has 11 residues. Germline V gives CDR1 MDHEN, CDR2 SYDVKM. Trimming shortened V by 10 bases and J by 5 bases, and 12 bases separated the two germline ends. CDR3 in amino acids: CATRAVNEQYF. In DNA, the CDR3 is TGTGCCACCCGGGCGGTTAACGAGCAGTACTTC.

This clonotype was seen at least ten times. The rearrangement joins TRBV5-1 to TRBJ1-1, with D possibly being TRBD1 (5 bases). Germline V gene data show CDR1 as SGHRS and CDR2 as YFSETQ. Trimming removed 4 bases at V and 2 bases at J, with 21 bases between. The CDR3 has 17 residues. This CDR3 reads CASSHRGPRDRNTEAFF. The CDR3 DNA sequence: TGCGCCAGCAGCCACCGAGGACCCAGGGACCGTAACACTGAAGCTTTCTTT.

In its sample, this clonotype was seen many times. The CDR3 nucleotides read TGTGCCAGCTCACCACAAGGGGATAATTCACCCCTCCACTTT. This codes for CASSPQGDNSPLHF. This chain joins TRBV18 and TRBJ1-6, with D maybe TRBD1 (5 bases). CDR1 is KGHSH and CDR2 is LQKENI in the germline V gene. V lost 1 base to trimming and J lost 5 bases, with 6 bases between them. This CDR3 contains 14 residues.

The sample holds many counts of this clonotype. The rearrangement uses TRBV7-9 and TRBJ1-1, with D maybe TRBD1 (6 bases). This CDR3 contains 15 residues. Germline CDR1 SEHNR, CDR2 FQNEAQ (reference sequence). Trimming took 2 bases from V and 5 from J, leaving 15 bases between them. CDR3 in amino acids: CASSLPRGIKTEAFF. The CDR3 coding sequence is TGTGCCAGCAGCTTACCTAGGGGGATTAAGACTGAAGCTTTCTTT. The whole variable domain, filled in from reference TRBV7-9 and TRBJ1-1, reads DTGVSQNPRHKITKRGQNVTFRCDPISEHNRLYWYRQTLGQGPEFLTYFQNEAQLEKSRLLSDRFSAERPKGSFSTLEIQRTEQGDSAMYLCASSLPRGIKTEAFFGQGTRLTVV.

The table lists this clonotype with many counts. The chain is built from TRBV28 and TRBJ2-7, with D hard to call. With 6 bases removed from V and 0 bases from J, the gap between germline ends came to 12 bases. There are 14 residues in the CDR3. Germline assignment: CDR1 MDHEN and CDR2 SYDVKM. The CDR3 sequence is CASSKTPSSYEQYF. The CDR3, as DNA: TGTGCCAGCAGCAAGACACCCAGCTCCTACGAGCAGTACTTC.

This clonotype occurred many times. The chain is built from TRBV20-1 and TRBJ1-4; the D gene is possibly TRBD1 (5 bases). The CDR3 has 12 residues. In germline, CDR1 is DFQATT, CDR2 SNEGSKA (reference sequence). Trimming cost V 0 bases and J 12 bases, with 11 bases left between them. The CDR3 protein is CSARDLGTELFF. The CDR3 region has the DNA TGCAGTGCTAGAGATCTAGGGACTGAACTGTTTTTT.

This clonotype was counted at least ten times. This chain joins TRBV7-2 and TRBJ2-7; no firm D call. The CDR3 has 13 amino acids. Germline CDR1 SGHTA, CDR2 FQGNSA. V lost 7 bases and J lost 2, with 12 bases in between. The CDR3 DNA sequence: TGTGCCAGCACCCCAAGGCCTCCCTACGAGCAGTACTTC. Translated: CASTPRPPYEQYF. Full variable domain (missing parts from reference TRBV7-2 and TRBJ2-7): GAGVSQSPSNKVTEKGKDVELRCDPISGHTALYWYRQSLGQGLEFLIYFQGNSAPDKSGLPSDRFSAERTGGSVSTLTIQRTQQEDSAVYLCASTPRPPYEQYFGPGTRLTVT.

This clonotype was picked up many times. The rearrangement links TRBV20-1 to TRBJ1-1; D ambiguous. The V end lost 4 bases, the J end lost 5 bases, and 14 bases lay between the germline ends. The CDR3 has 13 amino acids. Germline V gene data show CDR1 as DFQATT and CDR2 as SNEGSKA (reference sequence). The CDR3 sequence: CSATPTVRTEAFF. The CDR3, as DNA: TGCAGTGCTACTCCTACCGTCAGGACTGAAGCTTTCTTT.

This clonotype was detected ten times or more. The gene calls are TRBV5-5 and TRBJ2-1; 14 bases line up with TRBD2. Germline V gene sequence: CDR1 SGHKS, CDR2 YYEKEE (reference sequence). Trimming removed 1 base from V and 10 bases from J; junction bases left unmatched: 10. CDR3 length: 17 residues. The CDR3 is CASSLRIGLAGGSEQFF. For the CDR3, the DNA is TGTGCCAGCAGCTTGAGAATTGGACTAGCGGGAGGATCCGAGCAGTTCTTC.